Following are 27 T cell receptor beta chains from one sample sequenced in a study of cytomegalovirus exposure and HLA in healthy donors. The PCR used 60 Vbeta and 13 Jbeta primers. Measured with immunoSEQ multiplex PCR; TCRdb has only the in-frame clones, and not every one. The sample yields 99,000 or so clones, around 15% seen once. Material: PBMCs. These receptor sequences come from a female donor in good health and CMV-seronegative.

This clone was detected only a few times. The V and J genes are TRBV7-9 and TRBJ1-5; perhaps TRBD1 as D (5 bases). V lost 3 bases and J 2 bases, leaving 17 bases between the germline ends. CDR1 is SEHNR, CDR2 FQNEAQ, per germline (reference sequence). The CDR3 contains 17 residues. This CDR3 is CASSLGQVGGRNQPQHF. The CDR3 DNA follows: TGTGCCAGCAGCTTGGGGCAGGTAGGTGGTCGCAATCAGCCCCAGCATTTT.

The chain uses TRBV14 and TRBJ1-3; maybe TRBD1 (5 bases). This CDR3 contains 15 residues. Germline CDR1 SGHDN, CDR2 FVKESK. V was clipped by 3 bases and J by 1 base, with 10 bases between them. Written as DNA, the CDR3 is TGTGCCAGCAGCCAGACAGTACTATCTGGAAACACCATATATTTT. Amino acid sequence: CASSQTVLSGNTIYF.

Here the CDR3 reads CASSLGPRGQPQHF. CDR3 DNA: TGCGCCAGCAGCTTGGGGCCTAGGGGTCAGCCCCAGCATTTT. V is TRBV5-1 and J is TRBJ1-5; TRBD1 might be the D (5 bases). The CDR3 extends over 14 amino acids. CDR1 SGHRS and CDR2 YFSETQ come from the germline V gene. Trimming took off 0 bases at V and 6 bases at J, with 10 bases between the two ends.

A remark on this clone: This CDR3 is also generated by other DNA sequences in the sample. This CDR3 reads CSVGGRATDTQYF. The CDR3 DNA sequence: TGCAGCGTTGGTGGGCGGGCCACAGATACGCAGTATTTT. This chain links TRBV29-1 with TRBJ2-3; D possibly corresponds to TRBD2 (5 bases). Germline V gives CDR1 SQVTM, CDR2 ANQGSEA. V lost 4 bases and J 2 bases, leaving 10 bases between the germline ends. The length of the CDR3 is 13 residues.

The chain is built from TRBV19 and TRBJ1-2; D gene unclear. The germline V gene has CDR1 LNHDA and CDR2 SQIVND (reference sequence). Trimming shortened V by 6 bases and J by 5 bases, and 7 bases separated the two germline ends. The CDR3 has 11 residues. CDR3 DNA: TGTGCCAGTAGCCCAGGATATGGCTACACCTTC. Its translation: CASSPGYGYTF.

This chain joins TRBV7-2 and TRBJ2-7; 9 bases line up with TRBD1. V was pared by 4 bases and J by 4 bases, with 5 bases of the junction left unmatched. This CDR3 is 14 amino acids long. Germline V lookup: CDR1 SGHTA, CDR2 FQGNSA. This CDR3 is CASSSGQGWYEQYF. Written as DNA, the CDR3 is TGTGCCAGCAGCTCCGGACAGGGGTGGTACGAGCAGTACTTC.

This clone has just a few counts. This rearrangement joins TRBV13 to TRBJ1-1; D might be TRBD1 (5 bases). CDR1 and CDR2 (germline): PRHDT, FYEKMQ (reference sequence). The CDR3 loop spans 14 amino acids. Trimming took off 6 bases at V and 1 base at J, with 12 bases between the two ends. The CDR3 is CASSFRERNTEAFF. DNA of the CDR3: TGTGCCAGCAGTTTCAGGGAAAGGAACACTGAAGCTTTCTTT.

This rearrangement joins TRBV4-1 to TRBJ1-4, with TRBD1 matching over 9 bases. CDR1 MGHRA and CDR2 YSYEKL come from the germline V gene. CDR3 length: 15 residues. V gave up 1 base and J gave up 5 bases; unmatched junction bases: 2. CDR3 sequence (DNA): TGCGCCAGCAGCCAAGGGGACAGGGAGAATGAAAAACTGTTTTTT. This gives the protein CASSQGDRENEKLFF.

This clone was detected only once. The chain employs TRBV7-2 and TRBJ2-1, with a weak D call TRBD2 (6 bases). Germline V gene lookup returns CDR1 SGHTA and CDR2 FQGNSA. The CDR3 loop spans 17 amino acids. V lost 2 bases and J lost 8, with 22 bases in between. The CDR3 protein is CASSLRELARVGHEQFF. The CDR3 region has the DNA TGTGCCAGCAGCTTACGAGAACTAGCTAGGGTTGGTCATGAGCAGTTCTTC.

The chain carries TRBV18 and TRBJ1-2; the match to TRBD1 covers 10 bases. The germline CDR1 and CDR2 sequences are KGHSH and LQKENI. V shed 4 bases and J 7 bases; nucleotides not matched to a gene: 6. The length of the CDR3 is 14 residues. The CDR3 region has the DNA TGTGCCAGCTCACTTAGGGACAGGGGTCGTGGCTACACCTTC. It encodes CASSLRDRGRGYTF. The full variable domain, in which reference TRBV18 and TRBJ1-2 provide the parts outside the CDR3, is NAGVMQNPRHLVRRRGQEARLRCSPMKGHSHVYWYRQLPEEGLKFMVYLQKENIIDESGMPKERFSAEFPKEGPSILRIQQVVRGDSAAYFCASSLRDRGRGYTFGSGTRLTVV.

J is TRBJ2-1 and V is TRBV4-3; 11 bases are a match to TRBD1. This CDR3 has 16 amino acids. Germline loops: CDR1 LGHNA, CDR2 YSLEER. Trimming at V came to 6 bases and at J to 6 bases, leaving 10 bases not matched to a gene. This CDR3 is CASRQFPGQGGNEQFF. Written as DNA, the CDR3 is TGCGCCAGCAGACAATTCCCGGGACAGGGGGGCAATGAGCAGTTCTTC.

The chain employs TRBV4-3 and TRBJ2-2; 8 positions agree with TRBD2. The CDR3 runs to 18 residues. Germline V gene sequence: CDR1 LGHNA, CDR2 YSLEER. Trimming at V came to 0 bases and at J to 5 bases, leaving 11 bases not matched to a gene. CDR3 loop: CASSQDWVVAGGTGELFF. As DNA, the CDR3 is TGCGCCAGCAGCCAAGATTGGGTAGTGGCGGGAGGAACCGGGGAGCTGTTTTTT.

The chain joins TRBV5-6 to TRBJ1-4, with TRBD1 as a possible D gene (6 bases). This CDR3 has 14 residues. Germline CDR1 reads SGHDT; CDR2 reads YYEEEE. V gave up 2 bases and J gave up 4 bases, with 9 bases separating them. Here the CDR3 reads CASSFGGINEKLFF. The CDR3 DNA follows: TGTGCCAGCAGCTTTGGGGGCATTAATGAAAAACTGTTTTTT.

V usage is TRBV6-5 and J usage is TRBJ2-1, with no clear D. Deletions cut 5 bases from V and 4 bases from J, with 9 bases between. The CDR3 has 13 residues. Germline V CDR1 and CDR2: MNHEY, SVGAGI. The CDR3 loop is CASSRTQYNEQFF. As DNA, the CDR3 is TGTGCCAGCAGTCGAACACAATACAATGAGCAGTTCTTC.

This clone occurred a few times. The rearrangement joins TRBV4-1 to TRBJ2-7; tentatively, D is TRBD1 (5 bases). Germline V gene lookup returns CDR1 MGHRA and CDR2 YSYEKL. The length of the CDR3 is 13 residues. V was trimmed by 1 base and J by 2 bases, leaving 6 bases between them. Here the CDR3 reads CASSQGTPYEQYF. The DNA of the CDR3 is TGCGCCAGCAGCCAAGGGACACCCTACGAGCAGTACTTC.

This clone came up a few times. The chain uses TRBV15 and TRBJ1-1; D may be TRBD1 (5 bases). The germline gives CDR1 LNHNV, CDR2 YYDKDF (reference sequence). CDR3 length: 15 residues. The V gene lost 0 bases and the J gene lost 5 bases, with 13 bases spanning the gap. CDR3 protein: CATSREIEGRTEAFF. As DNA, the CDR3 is TGTGCCACCAGCAGAGAAATTGAGGGGAGGACTGAAGCTTTCTTT.

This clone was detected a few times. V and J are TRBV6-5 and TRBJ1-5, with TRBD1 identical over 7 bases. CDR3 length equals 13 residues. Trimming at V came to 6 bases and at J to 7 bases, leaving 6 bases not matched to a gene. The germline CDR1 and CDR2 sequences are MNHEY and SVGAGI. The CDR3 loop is CASSPDRSQPQHF. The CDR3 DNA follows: TGTGCCAGCAGCCCGGACAGGAGCCAGCCCCAGCATTTT.

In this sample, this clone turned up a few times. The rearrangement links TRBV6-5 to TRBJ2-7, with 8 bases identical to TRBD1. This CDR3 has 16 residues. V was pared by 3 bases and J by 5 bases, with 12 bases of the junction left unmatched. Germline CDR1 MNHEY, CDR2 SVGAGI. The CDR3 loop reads CASSYALRTGSNEQYF. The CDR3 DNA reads TGTGCCAGCAGTTATGCTCTCCGGACAGGGAGCAACGAGCAGTACTTC.

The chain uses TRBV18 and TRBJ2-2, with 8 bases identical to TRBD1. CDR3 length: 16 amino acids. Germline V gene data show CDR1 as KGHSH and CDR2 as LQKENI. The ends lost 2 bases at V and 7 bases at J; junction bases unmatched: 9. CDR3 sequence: CASSPGAGGFIGELFF. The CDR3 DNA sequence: TGTGCCAGCTCACCAGGAGCAGGGGGCTTCATCGGGGAGCTGTTTTTT.

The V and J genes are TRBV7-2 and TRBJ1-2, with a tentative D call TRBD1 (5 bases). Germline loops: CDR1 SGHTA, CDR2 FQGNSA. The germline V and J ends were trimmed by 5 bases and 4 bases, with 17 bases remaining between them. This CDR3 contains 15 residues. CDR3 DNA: TGTGCCAGCAGCGACCGACAGTCCTTTTCCTATGGCTACACCTTC. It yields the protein CASSDRQSFSYGYTF.

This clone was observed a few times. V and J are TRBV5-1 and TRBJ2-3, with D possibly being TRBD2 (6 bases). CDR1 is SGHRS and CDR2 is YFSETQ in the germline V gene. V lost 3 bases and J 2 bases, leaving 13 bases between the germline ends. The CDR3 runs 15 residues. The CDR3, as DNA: TGCGCCAGCAGCTCGGGACTCCGACCCACAGATACGCAGTATTTT. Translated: CASSSGLRPTDTQYF.

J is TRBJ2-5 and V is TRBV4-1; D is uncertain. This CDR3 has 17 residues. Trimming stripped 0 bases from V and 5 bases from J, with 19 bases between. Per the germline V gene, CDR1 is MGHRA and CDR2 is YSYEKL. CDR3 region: CASSQEASAAVRETQYF. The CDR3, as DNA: TGCGCCAGCAGCCAAGAGGCATCGGCGGCCGTACGGGAGACCCAGTACTTC.

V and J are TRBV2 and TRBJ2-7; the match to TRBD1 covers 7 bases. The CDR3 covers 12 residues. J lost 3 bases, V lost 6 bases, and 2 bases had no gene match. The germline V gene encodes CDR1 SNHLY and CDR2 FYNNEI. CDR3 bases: TGTGCCAGCAGCTACAGGGGCTACGAGCAGTACTTC. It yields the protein CASSYRGYEQYF. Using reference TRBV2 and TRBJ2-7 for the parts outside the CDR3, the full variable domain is EPEVTQTPSHQVTQMGQEVILRCVPISNHLYFYWYRQILGQKVEFLVSFYNNEISEKSEIFDDQFSVERPDGSNFTLKIRSTKLEDSAMYFCASSYRGYEQYFGPGTRLTVT.

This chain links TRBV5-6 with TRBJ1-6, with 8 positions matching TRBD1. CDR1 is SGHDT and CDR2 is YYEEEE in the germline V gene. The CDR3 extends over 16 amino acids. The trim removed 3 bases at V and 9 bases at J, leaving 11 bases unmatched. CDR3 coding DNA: TGTGCCAGCAGCTCCGGACAGGGAGGTTTGGGTTCACCCCTCCACTTT. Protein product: CASSSGQGGLGSPLHF.

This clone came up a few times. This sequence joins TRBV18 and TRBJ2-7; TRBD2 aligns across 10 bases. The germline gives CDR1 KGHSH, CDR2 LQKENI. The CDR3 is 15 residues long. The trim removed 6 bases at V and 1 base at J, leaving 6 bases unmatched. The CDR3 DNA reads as TGTGCCAGCTCCCCTAGCGGGAGTATTTCCTACGAGCAGTACTTC. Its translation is CASSPSGSISYEQYF.

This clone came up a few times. The CDR3 DNA is TGTGCCAGCAGCTTATCCAGGGGAGTCTACGAGCAGTACTTC. It yields the protein CASSLSRGVYEQYF. The chain joins TRBV11-2 to TRBJ2-7, with a tentative D call TRBD1 (6 bases). The CDR3 is 14 residues long. The V and J ends lost 2 bases and 3 bases respectively, with 11 bases between them. Germline CDR1 is SGHAT and CDR2 is FQNNGV.

The CDR3 nucleotides are TGTGCCAGCAGCCAATCGGCCAGTTGGCCCTATGGCTACACCTTC. Its translation: CASSQSASWPYGYTF. J is TRBJ1-2 and V is TRBV16; D unresolved. V lost 0 bases and J 4 bases, leaving 12 bases between the germline ends. The CDR3 is 15 amino acids. CDR1 is KGHSY and CDR2 is FQNENV in the germline V gene.